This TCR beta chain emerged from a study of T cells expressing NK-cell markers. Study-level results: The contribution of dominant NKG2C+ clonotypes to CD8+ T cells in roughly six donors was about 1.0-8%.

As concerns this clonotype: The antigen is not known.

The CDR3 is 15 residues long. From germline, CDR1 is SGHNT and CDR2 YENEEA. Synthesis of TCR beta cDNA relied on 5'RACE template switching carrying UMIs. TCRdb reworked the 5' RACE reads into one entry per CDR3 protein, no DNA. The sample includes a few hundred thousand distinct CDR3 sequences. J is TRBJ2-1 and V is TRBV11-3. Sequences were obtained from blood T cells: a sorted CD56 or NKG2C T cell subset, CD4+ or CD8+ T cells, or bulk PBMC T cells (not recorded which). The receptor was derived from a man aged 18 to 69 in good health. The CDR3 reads CASSPTRTPYNEQFF.